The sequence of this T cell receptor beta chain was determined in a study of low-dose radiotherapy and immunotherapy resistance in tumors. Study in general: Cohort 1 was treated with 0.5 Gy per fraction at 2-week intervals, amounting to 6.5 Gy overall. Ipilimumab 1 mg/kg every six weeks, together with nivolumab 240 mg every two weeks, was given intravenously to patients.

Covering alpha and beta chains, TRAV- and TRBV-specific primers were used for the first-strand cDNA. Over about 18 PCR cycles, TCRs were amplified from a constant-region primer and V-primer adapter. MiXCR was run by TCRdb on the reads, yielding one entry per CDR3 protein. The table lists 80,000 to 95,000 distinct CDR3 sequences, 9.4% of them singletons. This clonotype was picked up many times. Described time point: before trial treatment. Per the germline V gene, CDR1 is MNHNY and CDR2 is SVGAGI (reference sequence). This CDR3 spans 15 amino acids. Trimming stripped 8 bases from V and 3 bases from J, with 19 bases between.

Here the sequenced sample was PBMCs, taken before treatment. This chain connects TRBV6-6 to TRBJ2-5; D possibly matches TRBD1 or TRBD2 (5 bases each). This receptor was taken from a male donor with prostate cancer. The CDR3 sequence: CASRDGFWDEETQYF. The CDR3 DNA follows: TGTGCCAGCCGGGACGGTTTTTGGGACGAAGAGACCCAGTACTTC.